The 22 T cell receptor beta chains below were found in one sample sequenced in a study of cytomegalovirus exposure and HLA in healthy donors. Both 60 Vbeta primers and 13 Jbeta primers went into the PCR. Clones were sequenced by immunoSEQ multiplex PCR, and TCRdb holds only the in-frame ones, with some missing. The table has about 180,000 clones, 75% to 85% seen once; the top ten hold 1.4%. Sequencing used PBMCs. The receptors derive from a man aged 18 to 30 in good health and CMV-seronegative.

The sample holds a few counts of this clone. V usage is TRBV6-6 and J usage is TRBJ1-1; TRBD1 agrees at 7 bases. The CDR3 sequence is 14 residues long. Germline values: CDR1 MNHNY, CDR2 SVGAGI (reference sequence). Losses at the gene ends were 9 bases for V and 3 bases for J; bases not matched to a gene: 10. CDR3 amino acids: CASRGGGADTEAFF. In nucleotides, the CDR3 is TGTGCCAGTAGAGGGGGCGGTGCGGACACTGAAGCTTTCTTT.

V usage is TRBV4-2 and J usage is TRBJ1-2; tentatively, D is TRBD1 (6 bases). Germline V gives CDR1 LGHNA, CDR2 YNFKEQ. This CDR3 has 15 amino acids. Trimming cost V 1 base and J 5 bases, with 14 bases left between them. CDR3 region: CASSQGAGVGYGYTF. The CDR3 bases are TGTGCCAGCAGCCAAGGAGCAGGGGTAGGGTATGGCTACACCTTC.

The V and J genes are TRBV7-9 and TRBJ2-2; 9 bases align to TRBD2. Germline loops: CDR1 SEHNR, CDR2 FQNEAQ (reference sequence). Trimming took 2 bases from V and 3 from J; bases not matched to a gene: 7. The CDR3 has 17 residues. The chain's CDR3 is CASSLSLAGTYTGELFF. For the CDR3, the DNA is TGTGCCAGCAGCTTAAGTCTAGCGGGAACCTACACCGGGGAGCTGTTTTTT.

J is TRBJ2-2 and V is TRBV7-2; tentative D call: TRBD1 (6 bases). V was pared by 6 bases and J by 4 bases, with 12 bases between. This CDR3 has 14 amino acids. Germline CDR1 and CDR2: SGHTA and FQGNSA. DNA of the CDR3: TGTGCCAGCAGTCACAGGGAGTCCACCGGGGAGCTGTTTTTT. As protein: CASSHRESTGELFF. Full variable domain (missing parts from reference TRBV7-2 and TRBJ2-2): GAGVSQSPSNKVTEKGKDVELRCDPISGHTALYWYRQSLGQGLEFLIYFQGNSAPDKSGLPSDRFSAERTGGSVSTLTIQRTQQEDSAVYLCASSHRESTGELFFGEGSRLTVL.

This clone was found a few times. The chain employs TRBV4-3 and TRBJ2-5; 12 bases are shared with TRBD2. CDR3 length: 15 residues. Germline lookup yields CDR1 LGHNA and CDR2 YSLEER. Trimming removed 2 bases from V and 5 bases from J; junction bases left unmatched: 3. CDR3: CASSQLLAGGETQYF. DNA for the CDR3: TGCGCCAGCAGCCAATTGCTAGCGGGGGGGGAGACCCAGTACTTC.

This clone has just one count. The chain uses TRBV6-5 and TRBJ1-2; D gene unclear. Germline-derived CDR1 and CDR2 are MNHEY and SVGAGI. The CDR3 loop spans 13 amino acids. Trimming removed 2 bases at V and 8 bases at J, with 12 bases between. CDR3 sequence reads: CASSYGSGRGYTF. The CDR3 DNA follows: TGTGCCAGCAGTTACGGGTCAGGCAGGGGCTACACCTTC.

The rearrangement joins TRBV4-3 to TRBJ2-3, with 7 positions matching TRBD2. Germline CDR1 is LGHNA and CDR2 is YSLEER. Trimming removed 3 bases from V and 1 base from J; junction bases left unmatched: 4. The CDR3 sequence is 15 residues long. In DNA, the CDR3 is TGCGCCAGCAGCCAGGCTAGCGGACGCACAGATACGCAGTATTTT. It specifies CASSQASGRTDTQYF.

V and J are TRBV13 and TRBJ2-7, with 8 bases lining up with TRBD1. The CDR3 sequence is 15 residues long. Germline V gene data show CDR1 as PRHDT and CDR2 as FYEKMQ (reference sequence). Trimming cost V 3 bases and J 2 bases; bases outside gene matches: 6. CDR3 DNA sequence: TGTGCCAGCAGCTTTGGACAGGGTCGCACCTACGAGCAGTACTTC. It is translated as CASSFGQGRTYEQYF.

In its sample, this clone was seen once. This chain links TRBV28 with TRBJ1-2; the match to TRBD1 covers 10 bases. CDR1 and CDR2 from the germline V gene are MDHEN and SYDVKM. CDR3 length equals 18 residues. With V trimmed by 5 bases and J by 0 bases, 12 bases remained unmatched. In DNA form, the CDR3 reads TGTGCCAGCAGTCCAAGTCCCGGGACAGGGGCGGCTAACTATGGCTACACCTTC. Encoded protein: CASSPSPGTGAANYGYTF.

V and J are TRBV28 and TRBJ2-5; 7 bases are a match to TRBD2. The assigned J gene may be wrong: the sequence end matches TRBJ2-7 better. CDR1 and CDR2 from the germline V gene are MDHEN and SYDVKM. There are 15 residues in the CDR3. This CDR3 reads CASSGGGFLSYEQYF. CDR3 coding DNA: TGTGCCAGCAGTGGGGGGGGGTTTCTATCCTACGAGCAGTACTTC.

V is TRBV29-1 and J is TRBJ2-7; D unclear. The CDR3 runs 15 residues. Germline loops: CDR1 SQVTM, CDR2 ANQGSEA. Trimming shortened V by 0 bases and J by 0 bases, and 12 bases separated the two germline ends. CDR3 residues: CSVEDPRNPSYEQYF. CDR3 sequence (DNA): TGCAGCGTTGAAGATCCGAGGAATCCCTCCTACGAGCAGTACTTC.

The chain is built from TRBV28 and TRBJ1-5, with 8 bases that match TRBD1. Germline CDR1 and CDR2: MDHEN and SYDVKM. This CDR3 is built from 15 residues. Germline trimming cut 5 bases from V and 6 bases from J; bases unmatched to any gene: 9. The CDR3 region has the DNA TGTGCCAGCAGTCCCACAGGGGGGGGTTTTCAGCCCCAGCATTTT. This encodes CASSPTGGGFQPQHF.

The gene calls are TRBV7-6 and TRBJ2-7, with 7 nucleotides matching TRBD1. From germline, CDR1 is SGHVS and CDR2 FNYEAQ. V was clipped by 4 bases and J by 9 bases; unmatched bases: 15. The CDR3 loop spans 15 amino acids. Here the CDR3 DNA reads TGTGCCAGCAGCTCAACCCCCCTCACAGGGGACGCGCAGTACTTC. Translating gives CASSSTPLTGDAQYF. Full variable domain (missing parts from reference TRBV7-6 and TRBJ2-7): GAGVSQSPRYKVTKRGQDVALRCDPISGHVSLYWYRQALGQGPEFLTYFNYEAQQDKSGLPNDRFSAERPEGSISTLTIQRTEQRDSAMYRCASSSTPLTGDAQYFGPGTRLTVT.

This chain connects TRBV28 to TRBJ2-2, with D tentatively TRBD2 (6 bases). Germline CDR1 is MDHEN and CDR2 is SYDVKM. This CDR3 has 15 residues. Trimming took off 6 bases at V and 3 bases at J, with 14 bases between the two ends. CDR3 nucleotides: TGTGCCAGCAGGCCCCTAGCGTTCTACACCGGGGAGCTGTTTTTT. Amino acid sequence: CASRPLAFYTGELFF.

Written as DNA, the CDR3 is TGTGCCAGCAGTTACTTTTTCAGTACCGGGGAGCTGTTTTTT. The encoded protein is CASSYFFSTGELFF. The chain employs TRBV6-5 and TRBJ2-2; D uncertain. Deletions cut 1 base from V and 5 bases from J, with 8 bases between. The CDR3 is 14 amino acids. CDR1 and CDR2 (germline): MNHEY, SVGAGI.

The J gene is TRBJ1-1, the V gene TRBV18, with D perhaps matching TRBD1 (6 bases). Trimming took off 6 bases at V and 5 bases at J, with 16 bases between the two ends. Germline CDR1 reads KGHSH; CDR2 reads LQKENI. The CDR3 loop spans 14 amino acids. The CDR3 reads CASSGTGSTTEAFF. The DNA of the CDR3 is TGTGCCAGCTCCGGAACAGGGTCAACAACTGAAGCTTTCTTT.

The sample holds one count of this clone. This sequence joins TRBV14 and TRBJ1-2, with D tentatively TRBD1 (5 bases). Trimming removed 2 bases from V and 5 bases from J, with 15 bases in between. The CDR3 consists of 15 residues. Germline V gives CDR1 SGHDN, CDR2 FVKESK. The CDR3 bases are TGTGCCAGCAGCCAAAGTGGGGCAGGAGGGTATGGCTACACCTTC. Protein: CASSQSGAGGYGYTF.

The chain carries TRBV6-1 and TRBJ1-2, with D hard to call. Germline V gene data show CDR1 as MNHNS and CDR2 as SASEGT. The CDR3 sequence is 15 residues long. V shed 1 base and J shed 4 bases, with 13 bases lying between them. The CDR3 bases are TGTGCCAGCAGTGAAGTATGGGCGATGATCTATGGCTACACCTTC. Translation gives CASSEVWAMIYGYTF.

The V gene is TRBV28, the J gene TRBJ1-2; 9 bases agree with TRBD1. J lost 5 bases, V lost 11 bases, and 12 bases had no gene match. Germline values: CDR1 MDHEN, CDR2 SYDVKM. This CDR3 has 14 residues. The CDR3 nucleotides read TGTGCCGCCTGGGGACAGGGCCCACTTTATGGCTACACCTTC. This translates into CAAWGQGPLYGYTF.

This clone appeared once. The gene calls are TRBV11-2 and TRBJ2-3; TRBD2 matches 9 bases. Per germline, CDR1 SGHAT and CDR2 FQNNGV. This CDR3 region has 15 residues. J gave up 3 bases and V 5 bases, and 6 bases lay outside the gene matches. The CDR3 sequence: CASSIRTSVTDTQYF. The CDR3 DNA is TGTGCCAGCAGCATTCGGACTAGCGTTACAGATACGCAGTATTTT.

This clone appeared once. The gene calls are TRBV14 and TRBJ1-2; weak D call: TRBD1 (5 bases). Trimming took 5 bases from V and 2 from J, leaving 15 bases between them. CDR1 is SGHDN, CDR2 FVKESK, per germline. This CDR3 region has 15 residues. The CDR3 loop reads CASSSRGNRNYGYTF. The CDR3, as DNA: TGTGCCAGCAGCTCGCGGGGGAACAGAAACTATGGCTACACCTTC.

The V and J genes are TRBV5-6 and TRBJ1-2; D unclear. This CDR3 is built from 13 residues. Trimming cost V 1 base and J 4 bases, with 8 bases left between them. Germline V gives CDR1 SGHDT, CDR2 YYEEEE. CDR3 amino acids: CASSLRGSYGYTF. CDR3 nucleotide sequence: TGTGCCAGCAGCTTGCGAGGGTCCTATGGCTACACCTTC.